One sample yielded the 3 T cell receptor beta chains listed below, sequenced in a study of beta chain features in type 1 diabetes. Investigators reverse transcribed all isolated RNA, so they sequenced expressed TCRB transcripts. Clones were sequenced by immunoSEQ multiplex PCR, and TCRdb holds only the in-frame ones, with some missing. The repertoire includes 70,000 to 95,000 clones, around a third of them detected once, and about 0.42% sits in the top ten. Input material: stem cell memory CD4+ T cells from blood. These receptors were obtained from a woman aged 18-35 years in good health.

The chain joins TRBV10-3 to TRBJ1-2; tentative D call: TRBD1 (6 bases). V lost 0 bases, J lost 5 bases, and 19 bases lay in between. Germline-derived CDR1 and CDR2 are ENHRY and SYGVKD. The CDR3 spans 17 residues. The CDR3 is CAISESESAQGNYGYTF. The DNA for the CDR3 is TGTGCCATCAGTGAGTCGGAGAGCGCACAGGGAAATTATGGCTACACCTTC.

The J gene is TRBJ1-4, the V gene TRBV5-1, with 11 nucleotides matching TRBD1. CDR3 length: 15 amino acids. The trim removed 3 bases at V and 8 bases at J, leaving 6 bases unmatched. Germline lookup yields CDR1 SGHRS and CDR2 YFSETQ. The CDR3 DNA follows: TGCGCCAGCAGCTGGGGGGACAGGGGGGAAGAAAAACTGTTTTTT. Translation gives CASSWGDRGEEKLFF. The whole variable domain, remainder taken from reference TRBV5-1 and TRBJ1-4, is KAGVTQTPRYLIKTRGQQVTLSCSPISGHRSVSWYQQTPGQGLQFLFEYFSETQRNKGNFPGRFSGRQFSNSRSEMNVSTLELGDSALYLCASSWGDRGEEKLFFGSGTQLSVL.

The V gene is TRBV7-2, the J gene TRBJ2-1; TRBD2 matches 9 bases. CDR3 length equals 13 residues. The V and J ends lost 5 bases and 14 bases, in that order; junction bases with no gene match: 10. CDR1 is SGHTA, CDR2 FQGNSA, per germline. The CDR3 loop is CASSKTAGGGEFF. In DNA form, the CDR3 reads TGTGCCAGCAGCAAAACAGCGGGAGGTGGTGAGTTCTTC.